This entry lists 28 T cell receptor beta chains sequenced from one sample in a study of blood T cells in healthy people across ages. Through a sample-barcoded 5' primer and a J-beta primer mix, a second PCR was run for roughly 7 to 12 cycles. TCRdb reprocessed the 5' RACE reads with MiXCR, giving one entry per CDR3 protein. The table includes 850,000 to 1,300,000 distinct CDR3 sequences, more than 35% detected once. The sample taken for sequencing was blood. These receptors all stem from a woman aged 55-69 years in good health.

The J gene is TRBJ2-7, the V gene TRBV20-1; 7 positions agree with TRBD2. CDR1 and CDR2 from the germline V gene are DFQATT and SNEGSKA (reference sequence). The trim removed 0 bases at V and 4 bases at J, leaving 6 bases unmatched. The CDR3 is 14 amino acids. The CDR3 DNA follows: TGCAGTGCTAGAGATCGGGGGGAGAGGTACGAGCAGTACTTC. Amino acid sequence: CSARDRGERYEQYF.

A few counts support this clonotype. This sequence joins TRBV30 and TRBJ2-4, with TRBD1 matching 8 bases. The CDR3 loop spans 12 amino acids. Per germline, CDR1 GTSNPN and CDR2 SVGIG (reference sequence). V lost 8 bases, J lost 2 bases, and 2 bases stayed unmatched. CDR3 protein: CAARGPKNIQYF. In DNA form, the CDR3 reads TGTGCCGCCAGGGGGCCCAAAAACATTCAGTACTTC.

As regards this clonotype: At one of its ends the junction is not consistent with the germline gene, which may arise from a read error. The V and J genes are TRBV5-1 and TRBJ2-3, with 7 bases aligning to TRBD2. Looked up from germline, CDR1 is SGHRS and CDR2 is YFSETQ. CDR3 size: 15 residues. The CDR3: CASRFDGRITDTQYF. The DNA for the CDR3 is TGCGCCAGCCGCTTTGACGGGAGGATAACAGATACGCAGTATTTT.

This sequence joins TRBV11-3 and TRBJ2-1, with 7 bases that match TRBD2. V dropped 1 base and J dropped 7; count of bases not matched to a gene: 7. Per the germline V gene, CDR1 is SGHNT and CDR2 is YENEEA. The CDR3 spans 15 residues. CDR3 bases: TGTGCCAGCAGCTTAGGAGGGAGGGCCGGGAATGAGCAGTTCTTC. Translated, it gives CASSLGGRAGNEQFF. The full variable domain, with the rest looked up from reference TRBV11-3 and TRBJ2-1, is EAGVVQSPRYKIIEKKQPVAFWCNPISGHNTLYWYLQNLGQGPELLIRYENEEAVDDSQLPKDRFSAERLKGVDSTLKIQPAELGDSAVYLCASSLGGRAGNEQFFGPGTRLTVL.

This clonotype was observed a handful of times. The rearrangement joins TRBV6-5 to TRBJ1-4, with a tentative D call TRBD1 (5 bases). The CDR3 loop spans 11 amino acids. Germline V gives CDR1 MNHEY, CDR2 SVGAGI. V lost 6 bases to trimming and J lost 15 bases, with 14 bases between them. DNA for the CDR3: TGTGCCAGCAGATACGGGACGCTCTTGTTTTTT. Its protein product is CASRYGTLLFF.

The rearrangement joins TRBV6-1 to TRBJ2-3; D remains ambiguous. Between the trimmed V and J ends, which lost 0 bases and 3 bases, there was a span of 7 bases. The CDR3 runs to 14 residues. Germline loops: CDR1 MNHNS, CDR2 SASEGT. The CDR3, as DNA: TGTGCCAGCAGTGAAGCGGCAAGTACAGATACGCAGTATTTT. Translating it yields CASSEAASTDTQYF.

The genes are TRBV6-2 or TRBV6-3 and TRBJ2-3; D is tentatively TRBD1 or TRBD2 (6 bases each). This CDR3 contains 12 residues. Germline CDR1 is MNHEY and CDR2 is SVGEGT. CDR3 in amino acids: CVGGSSTDTQYF. The DNA for the CDR3 is TGTGTCGGGGGCAGTAGCACAGATACGCAGTATTTT.

The chain couples TRBV7-8 to TRBJ1-2, with D unresolved. The CDR3 is made up of 14 amino acids. Germline lookup yields CDR1 SGHVS and CDR2 FQNEAQ. Trimming pared 1 base from V and 0 bases from J, leaving 6 bases between. CDR3 protein: CASSLGPSNYGYTF. The CDR3 DNA follows: TGTGCCAGCAGCTTAGGTCCTTCTAACTATGGCTACACCTTC.

The CDR3 bases are TGTGCCAGCAGTGAAGCGGGGGGGATGTTCTTC. The encoded protein is CASSEAGGMFF. V usage is TRBV25-1 and J usage is TRBJ2-1; TRBD2 matches at 9 bases. The CDR3 covers 11 residues. Germline CDR1 MGHDK, CDR2 SYGVNS. V lost 2 bases and J lost 15; bases outside the gene matches: 2.

In its sample, this clonotype was seen many times. V and J are TRBV2 and TRBJ2-1; D is uncertain. CDR1 is SNHLY and CDR2 is FYNNEI in the germline V gene. CDR3 length: 10 residues. The CDR3 DNA reads TGTGTCACAACCTACAATGAGCAGTTCTTC. Protein: CVTTYNEQFF.

The chain links TRBV29-1 to TRBJ2-3, with TRBD1 matching 9 bases. The V gene end was trimmed by 0 bases and the J gene end by 5 bases; junction bases not matched to a gene: 6. The germline gives CDR1 SQVTM, CDR2 ANQGSEA. The CDR3 sequence is 15 residues long. CDR3 amino acids: CSVEDPDRGGDTQYF. The CDR3 DNA reads as TGCAGCGTTGAAGATCCGGACAGGGGAGGAGATACGCAGTATTTT.

This clonotype was observed a handful of times. The gene calls are TRBV24-1 and TRBJ1-2; 8 nucleotides match TRBD1. J lost 6 bases, V lost 7 bases, and 6 bases had no gene match. The CDR3 runs to 13 residues. Germline CDR1 KGHDR, CDR2 SFDVKD. The CDR3 sequence: CATSSPTGDGYTF. CDR3 bases: TGTGCCACCAGCTCCCCGACAGGGGATGGCTACACCTTC.

The V call is TRBV5-1, the J call TRBJ2-1; D remains ambiguous. Germline assignment: CDR1 SGHRS and CDR2 YFSETQ. CDR3 size: 15 residues. The ends were cut back, 1 base at V and 2 bases at J, with 10 bases in the middle. CDR3 sequence reads: CASSLSPPTYNEQFF. DNA for the CDR3: TGCGCCAGCAGCTTGTCCCCTCCAACCTACAATGAGCAGTTCTTC.

The chain carries TRBV12-3 or TRBV12-4 and TRBJ2-5; possibly TRBD2 for D (7 bases). V lost 0 bases to trimming and J lost 2 bases, with 16 bases between them. The CDR3 extends over 17 amino acids. The CDR3 DNA follows: TGTGCCAGCAGTTTAGCGAGGGGGGGAGCGGGTCAAGAGACCCAGTACTTC. This translates into CASSLARGGAGQETQYF.

The CDR3 DNA is TGCAGTGCGCTGGACGACAGACCCCCAGGGAATCAGCCCCAGCATTTT. The encoded protein is CSALDDRPPGNQPQHF. This rearrangement joins TRBV20-1 to TRBJ1-5; D is possibly TRBD1 (5 bases). With 6 bases removed from V and 4 bases from J, the gap between germline ends came to 22 bases. CDR3 length: 16 residues. Germline CDR1 DFQATT, CDR2 SNEGSKA (reference sequence).

The chain joins TRBV5-1 to TRBJ1-1; D gene ambiguous. Trimming removed 4 bases at V and 0 bases at J, with 16 bases between. CDR3 size: 16 residues. Germline values: CDR1 SGHRS, CDR2 YFSETQ. In DNA form, the CDR3 reads TGCGCCAGCAGCCACTCTGGACGGACCATGAACACTGAAGCTTTCTTT. This encodes CASSHSGRTMNTEAFF.

Note on this clonotype: A much larger clone differs from this one at a single base, so this may be a read error. This sequence joins TRBV9 and TRBJ1-1; TRBD1 agrees at 7 bases. Germline values: CDR1 SGDLS, CDR2 YYNGEE. CDR3 length: 16 amino acids. For the CDR3, the DNA is TGTGCCAGCAGCCCACGACAGGGACCGGGGAACGCTGAAGCTTTCTTT. Its protein is CASSPRQGPGNAEAFF.

This clonotype turned up a few times. The chain has TRBV6-5 and TRBJ2-7; possibly TRBD2 for D (5 bases). Trimming took 0 bases from V and 1 from J, leaving 19 bases between them. Germline V lookup: CDR1 MNHEY, CDR2 SVGAGI. This CDR3 contains 18 residues. This CDR3 is CASSYSIAEWAGSYEQYF. The DNA for the CDR3 is TGTGCCAGCAGTTACTCGATAGCCGAGTGGGCGGGTTCCTACGAGCAGTACTTC.

Only a few counts were recorded for this clonotype. This chain connects TRBV20-1 to TRBJ2-7; D gene uncertain. Germline V CDR1 and CDR2: DFQATT, SNEGSKA (reference sequence). The ends were cut back, 3 bases at V and 9 bases at J, with 21 bases in the middle. CDR3 size: 14 residues. CDR3 coding DNA: TGCAGTGCTAGCCAGACCGGGCCGACTGCTGGGCAGTACTTC. It yields the protein CSASQTGPTAGQYF.

This clonotype has only a few counts. The chain joins TRBV24-1 to TRBJ2-7, with TRBD1 matching over 10 bases. Germline values: CDR1 KGHDR, CDR2 SFDVKD. V trimming: 4 bases; J trimming: 2 bases; junction bases outside the gene matches: 4. The CDR3 is 15 residues long. CDR3 sequence reads: CATSDPGTGAYEQYF. As DNA, the CDR3 is TGTGCCACCAGTGACCCCGGGACAGGGGCCTACGAGCAGTACTTC.

This clonotype was counted between two and nine times. The V gene is TRBV27, the J gene TRBJ1-2, with D unclear. CDR3 length: 13 amino acids. The germline V gene encodes CDR1 MNHEY and CDR2 SMNVEV (reference sequence). Trimming took 1 base from V and 7 from J, leaving 10 bases between them. The CDR3 reads CASSLYPVGGYTF. The CDR3 bases are TGTGCCAGCAGTTTATACCCGGTGGGTGGCTACACCTTC.

V is TRBV9 and J is TRBJ2-1; D is unclear. Germline V gene lookup returns CDR1 SGDLS and CDR2 YYNGEE. The CDR3 spans 15 residues. Deletions cut 0 bases from V and 9 bases from J, with 16 bases between. The CDR3 spells CASSVVARSGGEQFF. CDR3 nucleotides: TGTGCCAGCAGCGTAGTAGCTCGATCGGGCGGTGAGCAGTTCTTC.

The rearrangement uses TRBV6-5 and TRBJ2-5; TRBD2 is a possible D gene (6 bases). TRBJ2-7 matches the DNA end more closely, so the J call is doubtful. This CDR3 has 14 residues. Germline CDR1 MNHEY, CDR2 SVGAGI. The chain's CDR3 is CASSDIAGRYEQYF. In nucleotides, the CDR3 is TGTGCCAGCAGTGACATCGCAGGGAGGTACGAGCAGTACTTC.

This clonotype showed up just a few times. The chain uses TRBV20-1 and TRBJ2-1; TRBD1 matches 8 bases. Germline CDR1 and CDR2: DFQATT and SNEGSKA (reference sequence). The CDR3 extends over 16 amino acids. The V and J ends lost 3 bases and 4 bases, in that order; junction bases with no gene match: 11. CDR3 in amino acids: CSARVGAGGLYNEQFF. CDR3 DNA sequence: TGCAGTGCTAGGGTCGGGGCAGGGGGCTTGTACAATGAGCAGTTCTTC.

The chain couples TRBV29-1 to TRBJ2-3; no clear D gene. The CDR3 length is 12 residues. Trimming shortened V by 2 bases and J by 4 bases, and 7 bases separated the two germline ends. Germline V lookup: CDR1 SQVTM, CDR2 ANQGSEA. As DNA, the CDR3 is TGCAGCGTTGAACTAAATGCAGATACGCAGTATTTT. This translates into CSVELNADTQYF.

The chain has TRBV5-1 and TRBJ2-3; tentative D call: TRBD2 (6 bases). Trimming pared 0 bases from V and 2 bases from J, leaving 13 bases between. Germline V gene lookup returns CDR1 SGHRS and CDR2 YFSETQ. The CDR3 totals 16 residues. The CDR3 bases are TGCGCCAGCAGCTTGGGGCGGGGTGGCGACACAGATACGCAGTATTTT. It yields the protein CASSLGRGGDTDTQYF.

This sequence joins TRBV3-1 and TRBJ1-6; D gene uncertain. The CDR3 is 14 residues long. CDR1 and CDR2 from the germline V gene are LGHDT and YNNKEL (reference sequence). The germline V and J ends were trimmed by 0 bases and 8 bases, with 8 bases remaining between them. CDR3 DNA: TGTGCCAGCAGCCAAGATCAGCCGTATTCACCCCTCCACTTT. Its translation: CASSQDQPYSPLHF.

This clonotype showed up just a few times. The chain has TRBV20-1 and TRBJ2-7; D is undetermined. V lost 0 bases, J lost 2 bases, and 11 bases lay in between. CDR1 is DFQATT and CDR2 is SNEGSKA in the germline V gene (reference sequence). CDR3 length: 14 amino acids. DNA of the CDR3: TGCAGTGCTAGAGATTCTAGTCCTACCTACGAGCAGTACTTC. It codes for CSARDSSPTYEQYF.